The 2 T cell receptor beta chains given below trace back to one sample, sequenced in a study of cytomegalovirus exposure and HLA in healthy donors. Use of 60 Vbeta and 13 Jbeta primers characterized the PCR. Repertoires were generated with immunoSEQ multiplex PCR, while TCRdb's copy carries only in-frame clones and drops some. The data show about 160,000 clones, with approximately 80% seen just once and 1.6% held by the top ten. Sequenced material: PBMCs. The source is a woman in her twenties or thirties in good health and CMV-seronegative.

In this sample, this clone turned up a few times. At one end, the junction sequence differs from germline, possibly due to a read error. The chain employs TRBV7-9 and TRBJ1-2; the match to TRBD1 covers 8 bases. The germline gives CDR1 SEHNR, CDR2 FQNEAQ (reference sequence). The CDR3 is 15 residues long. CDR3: CASYRTGPANYGYPF. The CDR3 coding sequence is TGTGCCAGCTACCGGACAGGGCCGGCCAACTATGGCTACCCCTTC.

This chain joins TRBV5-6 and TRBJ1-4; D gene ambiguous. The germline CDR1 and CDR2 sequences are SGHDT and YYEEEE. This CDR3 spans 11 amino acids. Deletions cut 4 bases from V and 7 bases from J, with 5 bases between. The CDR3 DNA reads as TGTGCCAGCAGCGCAGGTGAAAAACTGTTTTTT. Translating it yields CASSAGEKLFF. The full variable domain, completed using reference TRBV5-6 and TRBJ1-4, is DAGVTQSPTHLIKTRGQQVTLRCSPKSGHDTVSWYQQALGQGPQFIFQYYEEEERQRGNFPDRFSGHQFPNYSSELNVNALLLGDSALYLCASSAGEKLFFGSGTQLSVL.